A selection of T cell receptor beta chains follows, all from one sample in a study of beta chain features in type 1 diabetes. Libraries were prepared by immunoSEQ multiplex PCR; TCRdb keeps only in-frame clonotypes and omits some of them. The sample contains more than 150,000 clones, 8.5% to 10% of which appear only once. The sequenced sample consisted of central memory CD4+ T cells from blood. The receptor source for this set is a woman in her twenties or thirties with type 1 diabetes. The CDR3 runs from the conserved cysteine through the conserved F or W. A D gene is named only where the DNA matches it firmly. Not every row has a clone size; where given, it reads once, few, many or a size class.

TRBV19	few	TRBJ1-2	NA	TGTGCCAGTAGTCCCGACAGCAGCTATGGCTACACCTTC	CASSPDSSYGYTF
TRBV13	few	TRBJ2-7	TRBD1	TGTGCCAGCAGCACCCCCAGGGGGCGGGTTGAGCAGTACTTC	CASSTPRGRVEQYF
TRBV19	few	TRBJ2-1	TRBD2	TGTGCCAGTAGACTAGCGGGAGACAATGAGCAGTTCTTC	CASRLAGDNEQFF
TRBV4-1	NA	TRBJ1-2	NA	TGCGCCAGCAGCCAAGAGCTAGAGGTAAACTATGGCTACACCTTC	CASSQELEVNYGYTF
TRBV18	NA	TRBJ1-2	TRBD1	TGTGCCAGCTCACCGGACAGGGGAGGATATGGCTACACCTTC	CASSPDRGGYGYTF
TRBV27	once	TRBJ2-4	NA	TGTGCCAGCAGTTTAACGGGTTACAAAAACATTCAGTACTTC	CASSLTGYKNIQYF
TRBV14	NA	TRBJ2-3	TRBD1	TGTGCCAGCAGCCCAATACAGGGGGTGGCAAATACGCAGTATTTT	CASSPIQGVANTQYF
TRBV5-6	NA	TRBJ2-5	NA	TGTGCCAGCAGCTTTAGTCCAGAGACCCAGTACTTC	CASSFSPETQYF
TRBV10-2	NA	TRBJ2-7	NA	TGCGCCAGCAGTGAGTCTAACTACGAGCAGTACTTC	CASSESNYEQYF
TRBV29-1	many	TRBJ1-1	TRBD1	TGCAGCGTTGGGGACAGCCCTGAAGCTTTCTTT	CSVGDSPEAFF
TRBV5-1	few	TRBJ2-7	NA	TGCGCCAGCAGTCCGAGCAGACCGCCCCTAGACGAGCAGTACTTC	CASSPSRPPLDEQYF
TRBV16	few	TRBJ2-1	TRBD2	TGTGCCAGCAGCCAAGGGACTAGCGGTTCGGGAGAGCAGTTCTTC	CASSQGTSGSGEQFF
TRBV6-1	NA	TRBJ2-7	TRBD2	TGTGCCAGCAAAAATAGCGGGGCGCCCACCTACGAGCAGTACTTC	CASKNSGAPTYEQYF
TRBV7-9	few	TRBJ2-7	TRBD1	TGTGCCAGCAGCTCCTCAGGGGGCAACGACGAGCAGTACTTC	CASSSSGGNDEQYF
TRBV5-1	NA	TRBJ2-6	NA	TGCGCCAGCACCCCGGGGGGGGCCAACGTCCTGACTTTC	CASTPGGANVLTF
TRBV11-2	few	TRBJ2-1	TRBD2	TGTGCCAGCAGACCGATAGCGGGAGATTTCCACAATGAGCAGTTCTTC	CASRPIAGDFHNEQFF
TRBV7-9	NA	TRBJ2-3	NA	TGTGCCAGCAGCCCCCTCCGGGGAACTAGCACAGATACGCAGTATTTT	CASSPLRGTSTDTQYF
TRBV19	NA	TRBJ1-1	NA	TGTGCCAGCCACAGGGTTAGTACAACAACTGAAGCTTTCTTT	CASHRVSTTTEAFF
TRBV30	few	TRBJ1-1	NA	TGTGCCTGGATTTCTGTCGGGACTTCGGCTTTCTTT	CAWISVGTSAFF
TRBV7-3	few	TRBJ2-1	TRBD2	TGTGCCAGCAGGAAACTAGCGGGAAACAATGAGCAGTTCTTC	CASRKLAGNNEQFF
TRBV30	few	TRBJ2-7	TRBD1	TGTGCCTGGAGTGTGGATGGGACAGGGGACGAGCAGTACTTC	CAWSVDGTGDEQYF
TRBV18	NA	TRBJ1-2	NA	TGTGCCAGCTTAACAGGGATCGGCTATGGCTACACCTTC	CASLTGIGYGYTF
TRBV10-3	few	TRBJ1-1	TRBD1	TGTGCCATCAGGAAAACAGGGGGCCAGGACACTGAAGCTTTCTTT	CAIRKTGGQDTEAFF
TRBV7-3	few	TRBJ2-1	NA	TGTGCCAGCAGCTCGACACAGGGTAACAATGAGCAGTTCTTC	CASSSTQGNNEQFF
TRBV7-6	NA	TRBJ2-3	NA	TGTGCCAGCAGGGAGACAGGTACCAGCACAGATACGCAGTATTTT	CASRETGTSTDTQYF
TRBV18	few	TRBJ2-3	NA	TGTGCCAGCTCACCACGGGTTACAGGGTCCACAGATACGCAGTATTTT	CASSPRVTGSTDTQYF
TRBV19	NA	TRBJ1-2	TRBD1	TGTGCCAGTACGGGGGACAGGGGGCTTCGTGGCTACACCTTC	CASTGDRGLRGYTF
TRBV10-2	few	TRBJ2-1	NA	TGCGCCAGCAGCGTTTACAATGAGCAGTTCTTC	CASSVYNEQFF
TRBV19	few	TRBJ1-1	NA	TGTGCCAGTAGTATAGATCTTGGGCTTGGGAACACTGAAGCTTTCTTT	CASSIDLGLGNTEAFF
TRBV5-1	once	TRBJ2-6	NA	TGCGCCAGCAGCCCAGGGCACTCTGGGGCCAACGTCCTGACTTTC	CASSPGHSGANVLTF
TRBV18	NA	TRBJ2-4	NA	TGTGCCAGCTCACCACCGGCCGGGGGCAAAAACATTCAGTACTTC	CASSPPAGGKNIQYF
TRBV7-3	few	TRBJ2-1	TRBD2	TGTGCCAGCAGCTTAGCTAGCGGGACTTACAATGAGCAGTTCTTC	CASSLASGTYNEQFF
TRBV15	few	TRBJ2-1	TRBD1	TGTGCCACCAGCAGACCGGGACAGGGATACAATGAGCAGTTCTTC	CATSRPGQGYNEQFF
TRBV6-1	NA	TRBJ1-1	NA	TGTGCCAGCAGTAGGAGCAGCACTGAAGCTTTCTTT	CASSRSSTEAFF
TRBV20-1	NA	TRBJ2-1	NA	TGCAGTTATGGTTGGGAGAATGAGCAGTTCTTC	CSYGWENEQFF
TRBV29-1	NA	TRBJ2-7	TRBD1	TGCAGCGTTGAAAGGGGACAGGGAGACGAGCAGTACTTC	CSVERGQGDEQYF
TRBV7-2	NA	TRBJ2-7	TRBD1	TGTGCCAGCAGCCGGGACAGGGGATACGAGCAGTACTTC	CASSRDRGYEQYF
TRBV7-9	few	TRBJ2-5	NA	TGTGCCAGCAGCCCGGACACGGCCGAGACCCAGTACTTC	CASSPDTAETQYF
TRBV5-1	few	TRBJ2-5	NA	TGCGCCAGCAGCTTTGAGCGGAACCAAGAGACCCAGTACTTC	CASSFERNQETQYF
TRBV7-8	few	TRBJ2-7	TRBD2	TGTGCCAGCAGCCCTTATAGACTAGCGGGGAATTACGAGCAGTACTTC	CASSPYRLAGNYEQYF
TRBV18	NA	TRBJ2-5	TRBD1	TGTGCCAGCTCACCTGGGACAGCCGGGCGGGAGACCCAGTACTTC	CASSPGTAGRETQYF
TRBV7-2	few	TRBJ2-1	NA	TGTGCCAGCAGCTTAGATTCAGGTGCCTCATACAATGAGCAGTTCTTC	CASSLDSGASYNEQFF